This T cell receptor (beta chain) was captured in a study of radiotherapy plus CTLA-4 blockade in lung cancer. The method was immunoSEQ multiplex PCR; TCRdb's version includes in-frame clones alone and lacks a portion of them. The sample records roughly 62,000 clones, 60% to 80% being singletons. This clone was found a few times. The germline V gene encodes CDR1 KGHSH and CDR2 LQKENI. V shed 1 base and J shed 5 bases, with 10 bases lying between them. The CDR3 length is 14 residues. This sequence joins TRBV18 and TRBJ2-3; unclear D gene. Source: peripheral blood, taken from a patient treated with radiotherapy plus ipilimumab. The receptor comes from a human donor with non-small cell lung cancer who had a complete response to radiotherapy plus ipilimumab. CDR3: CASSPRRVVDTQYF. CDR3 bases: TGTGCCAGCTCACCACGTCGGGTTGTAGATACGCAGTATTTT.